The TCR beta chain under discussion was sequenced for a study of blood T cell repertoires in COVID-19. Background on the study: COVID-19 samples from acute and convalescent phases originated in the United States, Italy and Spain. Sources were T cells, B-cell-depleted T cells, or PBMCs; the material itself was cDNA or gDNA.

Looked up from germline, CDR1 is SGHRS and CDR2 is YFSETQ. The ends lost 4 bases at V and 5 bases at J; junction bases unmatched: 7. This CDR3 region has 15 residues. Methods used by the authors: The authors estimated nucleated cell counts from reference gene primer amplification. Assay: immunoSEQ multiplex PCR; the TCRdb copy retains only in-frame clones and omits some. From that table come the V and J calls and clone size; the DNA was used to work out D and trimming. This sample carries 75,000 to 90,000 clones, roughly 89% of them seen once, and the ten largest clones take about 5%. The V gene is TRBV5-1, the J gene TRBJ2-5; 11 nucleotides match TRBD1. Sequencing was done on a sample of peripheral blood. This TCR came from a human donor in a cohort sampled during active COVID-19. The CDR3 here is CASSLGQGASETQYF. CDR3 DNA: TGCGCCAGCAGCCTTGGACAGGGGGCTTCGGAGACCCAGTACTTC. The full variable domain, with the rest looked up from reference TRBV5-1 and TRBJ2-5, is KAGVTQTPRYLIKTRGQQVTLSCSPISGHRSVSWYQQTPGQGLQFLFEYFSETQRNKGNFPGRFSGRQFSNSRSEMNVSTLELGDSALYLCASSLGQGASETQYFGPGTRLLVL.